The 5 T cell receptor beta chains reported below all come from one sample, sequenced in a study of CD8+CD57+ T cells in acquired aplastic anemia. The use of genomic DNA as template underpinned the TCR beta VDJ and CDR3 profiling. Using its own MiXCR run on the reads, TCRdb lists one record per CDR3 protein. The table shows about 80,000 distinct CDR3 sequences, with less than 60% occurring only once. Specimen: sorted CD4+, CD8+, or CD8+CD57+ T cells (not recorded which) from PBMCs. Receptor source: a human donor in good health, serving as a control.

At least ten counts were recorded for this clonotype. V usage is TRBV6-4 and J usage is TRBJ1-2, with D perhaps TRBD1 (5 bases). CDR1 MRHNA and CDR2 SNTAGT come from the germline V gene. This CDR3 region has 13 residues. V shed 3 bases and J shed 8 bases, with 13 bases lying between them. This CDR3 reads CASSEDTSGGYTF. The CDR3 nucleotides read TGTGCCAGCAGTGAGGACACCTCGGGAGGCTACACCTTC.

This clonotype was detected many times. The chain combines TRBV15 with TRBJ2-7, with unresolved D. The germline gives CDR1 LNHNV, CDR2 YYDKDF (reference sequence). The CDR3 totals 15 residues. The V and J ends lost 1 base and 0 bases respectively, with 10 bases between them. The CDR3 nucleotides read TGTGCCACCAGCAGAGGAGGAGATTACTCCTACGAGCAGTACTTC. This gives the protein CATSRGGDYSYEQYF.

This clonotype appeared a single time. The rearrangement links TRBV15 to TRBJ2-5; perhaps D is TRBD1 or TRBD2 (6 bases each). The DNA end lines up better with TRBJ2-7; the J call may be wrong. Looked up from germline, CDR1 is LNHNV and CDR2 is YYDKDF (reference sequence). There are 13 residues in the CDR3. CDR3: CATSLKGGYEQYF. DNA for the CDR3: TGTGCCACCAGTCTCAAGGGGGGCTACGAGCAGTACTTC.

DNA for the CDR3: TGTGCCAGCAGTGAACGATTCGTCGACACAGATACGCAGTATTTT. Protein product: CASSERFVDTDTQYF. V is TRBV25-1 and J is TRBJ2-3; no clear D gene. The CDR3 extends over 15 amino acids. Germline-derived CDR1 and CDR2 are MGHDK and SYGVNS. V dropped 2 bases and J dropped 2 bases, with 11 bases sitting between them. Together with reference TRBV25-1 and TRBJ2-3, the CDR3 gives the full variable domain: EADIYQTPRYLVIGTGKKITLECSQTMGHDKMYWYQQDPGMELHLIHYSYGVNSTEKGDLSSESTVSRIRTEHFPLTLESARPSHTSQYLCASSERFVDTDTQYFGPGTRLTVL.

This clonotype was detected many times. The chain carries TRBV7-9 and TRBJ2-1; no clear D. The germline V gene has CDR1 SEHNR and CDR2 FQNEAQ (reference sequence). The V gene lost 5 bases and the J gene lost 4 bases, with 18 bases spanning the gap. The CDR3 contains 16 residues. This CDR3 is CASSPRRDPKYNEQFF. The CDR3 region has the DNA TGTGCCAGCAGCCCACGTAGAGATCCTAAGTACAATGAGCAGTTCTTC.